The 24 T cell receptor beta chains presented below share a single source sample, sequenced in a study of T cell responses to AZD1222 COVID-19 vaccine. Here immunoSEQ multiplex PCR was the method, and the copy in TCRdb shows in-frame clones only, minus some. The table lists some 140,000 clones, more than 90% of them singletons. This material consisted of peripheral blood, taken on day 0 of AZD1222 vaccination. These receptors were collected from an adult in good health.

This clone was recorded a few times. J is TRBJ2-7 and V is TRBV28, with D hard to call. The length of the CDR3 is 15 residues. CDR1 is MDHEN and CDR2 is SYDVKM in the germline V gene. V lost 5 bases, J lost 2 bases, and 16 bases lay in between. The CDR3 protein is CASSPPSSSAYEQYF. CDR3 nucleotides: TGTGCCAGCAGTCCGCCGAGTAGTTCAGCCTACGAGCAGTACTTC.

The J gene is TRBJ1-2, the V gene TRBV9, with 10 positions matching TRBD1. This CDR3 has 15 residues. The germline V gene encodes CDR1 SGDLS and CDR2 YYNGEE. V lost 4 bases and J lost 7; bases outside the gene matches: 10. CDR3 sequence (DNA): TGTGCCAGCAGCCTCCTGGGACAGGGGCTGAGTGGCTACACCTTC. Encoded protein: CASSLLGQGLSGYTF. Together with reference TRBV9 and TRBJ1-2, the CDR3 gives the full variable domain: DSGVTQTPKHLITATGQRVTLRCSPRSGDLSVYWYQQSLDQGLQFLIQYYNGEERAKGNILERFSAQQFPDLHSELNLSSLELGDSALYFCASSLLGQGLSGYTFGSGTRLTVV.

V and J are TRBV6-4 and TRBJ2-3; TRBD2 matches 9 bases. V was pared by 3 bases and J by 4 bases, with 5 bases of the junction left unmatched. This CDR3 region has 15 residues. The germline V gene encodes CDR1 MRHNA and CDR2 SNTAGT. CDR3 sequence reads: CASSEAGGASDTQYF. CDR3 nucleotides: TGTGCCAGCAGTGAAGCGGGGGGCGCCTCAGATACGCAGTATTTT.

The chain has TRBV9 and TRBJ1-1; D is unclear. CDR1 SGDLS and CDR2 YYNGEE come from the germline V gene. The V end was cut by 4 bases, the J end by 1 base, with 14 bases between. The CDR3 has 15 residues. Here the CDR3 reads CASSSPENPNTEAFF. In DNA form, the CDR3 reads TGTGCCAGCAGCTCCCCAGAGAACCCGAACACTGAAGCTTTCTTT.

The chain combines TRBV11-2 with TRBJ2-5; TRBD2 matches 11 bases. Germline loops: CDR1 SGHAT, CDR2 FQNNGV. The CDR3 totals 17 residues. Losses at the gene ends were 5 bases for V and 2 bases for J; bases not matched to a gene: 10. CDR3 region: CASSPLPGLAEQETQYF. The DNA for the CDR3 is TGTGCCAGCAGCCCCCTGCCGGGACTAGCGGAGCAAGAGACCCAGTACTTC. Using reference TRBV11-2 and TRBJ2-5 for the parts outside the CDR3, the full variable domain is EAGVAQSPRYKIIEKRQSVAFWCNPISGHATLYWYQQILGQGPKLLIQFQNNGVVDDSQLPKDRFSAERLKGVDSTLKIQPAKLEDSAVYLCASSPLPGLAEQETQYFGPGTRLLVL.

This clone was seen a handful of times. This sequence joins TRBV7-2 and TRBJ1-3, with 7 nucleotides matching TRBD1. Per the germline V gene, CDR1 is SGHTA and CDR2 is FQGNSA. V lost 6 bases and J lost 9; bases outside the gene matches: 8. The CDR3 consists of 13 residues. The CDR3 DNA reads TGTGCCAGCAGTCTAACAGGGGTTGGCACCATATATTTT. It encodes CASSLTGVGTIYF.

The CDR3 region is CASSFVGAQANYGYTF. The CDR3, as DNA: TGTGCCAGCAGTTTTGTAGGCGCCCAAGCTAACTATGGCTACACCTTC. The chain combines TRBV27 with TRBJ1-2; D gene unclear. The CDR3 length is 16 residues. Per the germline V gene, CDR1 is MNHEY and CDR2 is SMNVEV (reference sequence). Trimming pared 3 bases from V and 0 bases from J, leaving 14 bases between.

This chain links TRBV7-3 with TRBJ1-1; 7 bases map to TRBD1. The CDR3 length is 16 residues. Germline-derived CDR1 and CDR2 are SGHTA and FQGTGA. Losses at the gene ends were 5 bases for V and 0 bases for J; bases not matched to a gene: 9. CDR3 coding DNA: TGTGCCAGCAGCGAACAGGGGCCACTTATGAACACTGAAGCTTTCTTT. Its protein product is CASSEQGPLMNTEAFF.

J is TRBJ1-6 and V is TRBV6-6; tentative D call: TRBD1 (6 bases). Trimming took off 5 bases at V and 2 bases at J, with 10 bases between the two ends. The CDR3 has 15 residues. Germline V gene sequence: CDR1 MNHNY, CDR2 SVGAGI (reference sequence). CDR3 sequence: CASSPQGPYNSPLHF. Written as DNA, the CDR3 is TGTGCCAGCAGTCCACAGGGCCCCTATAATTCACCCCTCCACTTT.

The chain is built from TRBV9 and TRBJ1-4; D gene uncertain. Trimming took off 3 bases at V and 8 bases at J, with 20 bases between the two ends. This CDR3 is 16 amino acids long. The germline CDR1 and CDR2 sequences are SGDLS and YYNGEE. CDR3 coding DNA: TGTGCCAGCAGCGCTGTGGGCGGCCAGGCCAGGGAAAAACTGTTTTTT. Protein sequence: CASSAVGGQAREKLFF. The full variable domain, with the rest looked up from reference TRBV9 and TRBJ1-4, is DSGVTQTPKHLITATGQRVTLRCSPRSGDLSVYWYQQSLDQGLQFLIQYYNGEERAKGNILERFSAQQFPDLHSELNLSSLELGDSALYFCASSAVGGQAREKLFFGSGTQLSVL.

This CDR3 is CASRNTDTQYF. The CDR3 DNA sequence: TGTGCCAGCAGAAACACAGATACGCAGTATTTT. The V gene is TRBV11-2, the J gene TRBJ2-3; D is ambiguous. This CDR3 contains 11 residues. Germline CDR1 is SGHAT and CDR2 is FQNNGV. Trimming removed 6 bases from V and 2 bases from J, with 3 bases in between.

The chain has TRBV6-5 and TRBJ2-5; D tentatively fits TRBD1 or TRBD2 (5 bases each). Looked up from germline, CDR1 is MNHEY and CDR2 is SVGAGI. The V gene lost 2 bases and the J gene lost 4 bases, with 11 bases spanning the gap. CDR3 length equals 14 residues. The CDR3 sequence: CASSYPRDPETQYF. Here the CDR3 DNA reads TGTGCCAGCAGTTACCCTCGGGACCCAGAGACCCAGTACTTC.

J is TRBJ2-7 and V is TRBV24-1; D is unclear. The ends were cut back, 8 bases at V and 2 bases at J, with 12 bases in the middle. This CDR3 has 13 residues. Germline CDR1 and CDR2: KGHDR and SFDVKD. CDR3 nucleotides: TGTGCCACCACGCCTCCGGGCCCCTACGAGCAGTACTTC. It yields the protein CATTPPGPYEQYF.

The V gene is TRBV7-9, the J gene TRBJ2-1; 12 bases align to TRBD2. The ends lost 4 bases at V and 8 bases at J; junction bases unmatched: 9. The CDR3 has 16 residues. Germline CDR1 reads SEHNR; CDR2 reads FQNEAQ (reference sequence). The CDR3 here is CASSSPGLAGPHEQFF. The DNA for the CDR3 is TGTGCCAGCAGCTCACCAGGACTAGCGGGACCCCATGAGCAGTTCTTC.

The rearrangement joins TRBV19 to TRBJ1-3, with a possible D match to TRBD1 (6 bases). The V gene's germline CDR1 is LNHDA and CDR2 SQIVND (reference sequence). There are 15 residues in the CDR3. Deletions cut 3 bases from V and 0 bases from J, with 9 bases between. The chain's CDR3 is CASSIGQNSGNTIYF. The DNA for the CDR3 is TGTGCCAGTAGTATTGGACAGAACTCTGGAAACACCATATATTTT.

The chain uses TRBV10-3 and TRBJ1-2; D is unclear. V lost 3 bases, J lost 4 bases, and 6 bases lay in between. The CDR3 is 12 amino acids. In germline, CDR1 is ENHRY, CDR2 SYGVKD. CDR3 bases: TGTGCCATCAGTGAAACGGTCTATGGCTACACCTTC. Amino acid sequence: CAISETVYGYTF.

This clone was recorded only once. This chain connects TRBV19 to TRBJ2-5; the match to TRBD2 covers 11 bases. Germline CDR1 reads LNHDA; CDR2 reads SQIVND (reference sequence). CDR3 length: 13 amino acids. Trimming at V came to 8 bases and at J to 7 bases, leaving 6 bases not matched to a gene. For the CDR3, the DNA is TGTGCCAGTTCTGGACTAGCGGGTGGGACCCAGTACTTC. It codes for CASSGLAGGTQYF.

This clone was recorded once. CDR3 DNA sequence: TGTGCCAGCAGCTCCGGGGCCTCCTACGAGCAGTACTTC. Encoded protein: CASSSGASYEQYF. The J gene is TRBJ2-7, the V gene TRBV11-2; D may be TRBD1 or TRBD2 (5 bases each). Looked up from germline, CDR1 is SGHAT and CDR2 is FQNNGV. This CDR3 region has 13 residues. V was shortened by 4 bases and J by 0 bases, with 7 bases between the two germline ends.

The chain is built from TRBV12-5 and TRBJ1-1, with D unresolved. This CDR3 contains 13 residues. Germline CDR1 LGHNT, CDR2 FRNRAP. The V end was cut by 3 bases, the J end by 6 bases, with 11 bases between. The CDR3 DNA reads TGTGCTAGTGGTTTTAGCGGCATCCCTGAAGCTTTCTTT. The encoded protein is CASGFSGIPEAFF.

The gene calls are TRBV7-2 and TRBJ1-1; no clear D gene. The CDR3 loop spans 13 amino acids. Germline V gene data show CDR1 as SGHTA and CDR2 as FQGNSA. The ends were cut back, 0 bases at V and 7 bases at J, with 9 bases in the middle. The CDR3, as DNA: TGTGCCAGCAGCTTAGCGATGAAGGGTGAAGCTTTCTTT. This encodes CASSLAMKGEAFF.

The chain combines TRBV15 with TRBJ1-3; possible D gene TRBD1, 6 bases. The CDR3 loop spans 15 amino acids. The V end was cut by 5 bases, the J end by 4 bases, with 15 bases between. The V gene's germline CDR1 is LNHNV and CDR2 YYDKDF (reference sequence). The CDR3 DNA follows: TGTGCCACCAGCGGGCAGGGGAGAGCCGGAAACACCATATATTTT. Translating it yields CATSGQGRAGNTIYF.

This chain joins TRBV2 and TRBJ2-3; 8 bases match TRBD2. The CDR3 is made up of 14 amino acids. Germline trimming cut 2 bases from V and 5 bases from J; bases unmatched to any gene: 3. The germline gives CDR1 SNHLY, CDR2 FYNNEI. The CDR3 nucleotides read TGTGCCAGCAGTGAACCGGCGGGAGGAGATACGCAGTATTTT. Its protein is CASSEPAGGDTQYF.

This CDR3 reads CVTNRANYGYTF. Written as DNA, the CDR3 is TGTGTAACTAACAGAGCTAACTATGGCTACACCTTC. The V and J genes are TRBV28 and TRBJ1-2; no definite D call. This CDR3 is built from 12 residues. The germline gives CDR1 MDHEN, CDR2 SYDVKM.

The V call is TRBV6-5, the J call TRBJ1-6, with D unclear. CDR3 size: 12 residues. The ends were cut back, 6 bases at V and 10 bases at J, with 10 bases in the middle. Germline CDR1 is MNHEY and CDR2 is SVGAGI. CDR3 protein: CASSLRDSPLHF. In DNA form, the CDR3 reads TGTGCCAGCAGCCTGAGAGACTCACCCCTCCACTTT.